This section outlines one T cell receptor beta chain sequence together with its context. Its cognate antigen has yet to be identified. Base qualities are not provided; no much larger clone lies one nucleotide away. To estimate absolute template abundance from read counts, synthetic TCR analog templates were spiked into each PCR. Using the immunoSEQ assay, TCRbeta CDR3 regions were amplified from genomic DNA with bias-controlled V and J gene primers. Sequencing of rearranged TCRbeta segments was done at approximately 20X coverage. Turning to the authors' computational methods: Sequencing errors were corrected by clustering and CDR3s were annotated against IMGT to assign V, D and J genes. Downstream analyses used only productive TCRbeta rearrangements, leaving out any out-of-frame or stop-codon sequences. To compute clonality, Shannon entropy was normalized by the log of the number of unique productive sequences and then subtracted from one. Fisher's exact test with Benjamini-Hochberg correction, at a threshold of adjusted p below 0.01, was used to find clones that differed between time points or between blood and tumor. Not all clones reach the TCRdb copy of this immuneACCESS table, which keeps in-frame sequences only. Checked studies attribute under half of the gap to unresolved V genes and leave the rest unexplained. V and J calls and clone size are as listed in that table; D and trimming were resolved from the DNA. This sample lists 85,000 to 100,000 clones; 85% to 95% were detected once. The top ten constitute roughly 9.4% of the sample.

The record originates from a study of PD-L1 blockade in urothelial cancer (dated by TCRdb to about 2017). In terms of the full investigation: Therapy was started at some point between 2012 and 2014 for all patients, and atezolizumab 1,200 mg was administered intravenously every 3 weeks. Twenty-nine patients had pretreatment blood TCR-seq, some 24 had at least one posttreatment blood collection, and some 24 had tumor TCR-seq. Patients had an ECOG performance status of 0 or 1 and had received between 0 and 3 prior chemotherapy regimens. Blood samples were analyzed at two time points: 3 weeks after treatment start (second dose) and 6 weeks after treatment start. Durable clinical benefit meant progression-free survival longer than 6 months, and TCR features were also tested against progression-free and overall survival. Nine patients reached durable clinical benefit, while around 19 patients did not. Whole exome sequencing and RNA sequencing of pretreatment tumors were performed alongside TCR sequencing in the same patients. Blood samples yielded a median of about 150,000 T cells and 65,000 to 95,000 unique TCRs, with median clonality 0.080. The study, an exploratory multi-omic analysis, examined somatic, immune and clinical correlates of response to PD-L1 blockade with atezolizumab in urothelial cancer. Pretreatment tumor samples and matched peripheral blood, collected serially before and after atezolizumab treatment, underwent TCR sequencing. About 85% of the 29 patients were males with bladder-origin urothelial cancer, and about two thirds of the roughly 30 reported a prior smoking history. What the authors observed across the whole study: At 3 weeks after the start of treatment, tumor-associated TCR clones in peripheral blood had expanded more in patients with durable benefit (n ≈ 22, p = 0.022). Small sample size (n of about 30) and many exploratory analyses mean the results are intended to be hypothesis-generating. Improved progression-free and overall survival was found to be associated with pretreatment peripheral blood TCR clonality below the median.

CDR1 is given as SGHVS and CDR2 as FNYEAQ, both from the germline V gene. V is shortened by 5 bases, J by 1 base, and the region joining them spans 18 bases. From its cysteine to its phenylalanine, the CDR3 spans 16 amino acids. The CDR3 DNA has 48 bases and is translated from base 1. A cohort of around 28 patients with locally advanced or metastatic urothelial carcinoma, treated at Memorial Sloan Kettering on a trial protocol, was included. Peripheral blood mononuclear cells were collected pretreatment and during treatment, with between 1 and 8 total time points obtained per patient. The Qiagen DNeasy Blood extraction kit was used to purify genomic DNA from total PBMCs and tumor samples. PBMCs were collected pretreatment and during treatment, and were isolated and stored as previously described.

The chain uses TRBV7-6 and TRBJ2-7, with the D gene not clear enough to name. The starting material was PBMCs, obtained around atezolizumab (anti-PD-L1) treatment. The TCR comes from a man aged 55 to 70 with urothelial cancer. The nucleotides are TGTGCCAGCAGCCCCCGTCGGTCGGTCGGGTCCTACGAGCAGTACTTC. Its protein product is CASSPRRSVGSYEQYF. Joined to the reference TRBV7-6 and TRBJ2-7 proteins, this CDR3 gives the full variable domain: GAGVSQSPRYKVTKRGQDVALRCDPISGHVSLYWYRQALGQGPEFLTYFNYEAQQDKSGLPNDRFSAERPEGSISTLTIQRTEQRDSAMYRCASSPRRSVGSYEQYFGPGTRLTVT.